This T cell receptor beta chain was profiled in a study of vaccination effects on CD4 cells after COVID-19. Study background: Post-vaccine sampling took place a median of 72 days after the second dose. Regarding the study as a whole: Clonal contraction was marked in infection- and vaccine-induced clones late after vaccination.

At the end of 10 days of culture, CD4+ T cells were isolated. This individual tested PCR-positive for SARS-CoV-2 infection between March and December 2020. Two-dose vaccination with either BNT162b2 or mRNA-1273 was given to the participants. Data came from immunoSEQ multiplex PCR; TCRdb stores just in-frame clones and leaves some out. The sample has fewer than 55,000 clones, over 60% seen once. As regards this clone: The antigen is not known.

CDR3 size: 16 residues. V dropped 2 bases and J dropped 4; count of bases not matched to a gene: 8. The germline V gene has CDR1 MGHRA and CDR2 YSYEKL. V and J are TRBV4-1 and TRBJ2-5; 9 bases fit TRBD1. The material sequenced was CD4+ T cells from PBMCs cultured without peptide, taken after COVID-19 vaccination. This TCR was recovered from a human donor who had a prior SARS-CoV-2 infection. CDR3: CASSQYKTGGRETQYF. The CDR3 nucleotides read TGCGCCAGCAGCCAATATAAAACAGGGGGCCGAGAGACCCAGTACTTC.